The 6 T cell receptor beta chains given below trace back to one sample, sequenced in a study of patients and donors after allogeneic stem cell transplantation. MiXCR, applied by TCRdb to the RT-PCR reads, yields one record per CDR3 protein. This sample yields hundreds of thousands of distinct CDR3 sequences, of which about a sixth are seen a single time; around 7.9% belongs to the top ten. What was sequenced was blood, either unsorted or a sorted T cell fraction (not recorded which). The receptors originated from a human donor who was either an allogeneic HSCT recipient or a stem cell or donor lymphocyte infusion donor (not recorded which). It is not recorded whose cells these are; they may come from a transplant donor.

J is TRBJ2-1 and V is TRBV2, with D tentatively TRBD2 (5 bases). This CDR3 region has 10 residues. Germline CDR1 reads SNHLY; CDR2 reads FYNNEI. Trimming pared 7 bases from V and 13 bases from J, leaving 11 bases between. Written as DNA, the CDR3 is TGTGCCAGCACGAGGGTGGTACAGTTCTTC. Translated, it gives CASTRVVQFF.

The V and J genes are TRBV19 and TRBJ2-7, with 9 bases matching TRBD2. Trimming took 5 bases from V and 3 from J; bases not matched to a gene: 8. This CDR3 contains 15 residues. Germline V lookup: CDR1 LNHDA, CDR2 SQIVND (reference sequence). The CDR3, as DNA: TGTGCCAGTAGTCCCGGACTTAGCGGGGGCTACGAGCAGTACTTC. This translates into CASSPGLSGGYEQYF.

This clonotype came up many times. CDR3 in DNA: TGTGCCAGCAGCTTAGCGGTGACTAGCGGGAGTTTAGAGACCCAGTACTTC. Translation: CASSLAVTSGSLETQYF. V gene TRBV7-2 combines with J gene TRBJ2-5, with 12 nucleotides matching TRBD2. Germline CDR1 is SGHTA and CDR2 is FQGNSA. The V segment lost 0 bases and the J segment 4 bases; nucleotides outside the gene matches: 6. The CDR3 contains 17 residues.

This clonotype was seen more than once but under ten times. V is TRBV6-1 and J is TRBJ2-7, with 11 positions matching TRBD2. Germline values: CDR1 MNHNS, CDR2 SASEGT. The CDR3 has 15 amino acids. V shed 6 bases, J shed 2 bases, and the junction held 6 bases outside the gene matches. CDR3 amino acids: CASSRATSGTYEQYF. Written as DNA, the CDR3 is TGTGCCAGCAGCCGCGCGACTAGCGGGACCTACGAGCAGTACTTC.

This clonotype was seen many times. This sequence joins TRBV15 and TRBJ1-6; a weak D match, TRBD1 (6 bases). The CDR3 contains 14 residues. Between the trimmed V and J ends, which lost 1 base and 12 bases, there was a span of 13 bases. The germline CDR1 and CDR2 sequences are LNHNV and YYDKDF (reference sequence). CDR3 DNA: TGTGCCACCAGCAGAGCCAGACAGGAGGGACCCCTCCACTTT. Translating it yields CATSRARQEGPLHF.

The table lists this clonotype with a few counts. V gene TRBV6-5 combines with J gene TRBJ1-1; D may be TRBD1 (6 bases). V was clipped by 1 base and J by 3 bases, with 12 bases between them. CDR3 size: 15 residues. Germline loops: CDR1 MNHEY, CDR2 SVGAGI. CDR3 coding DNA: TGTGCCAGCAGTTACTTTCAGGGGTCCTACACTGAAGCTTTCTTT. Translation gives CASSYFQGSYTEAFF.